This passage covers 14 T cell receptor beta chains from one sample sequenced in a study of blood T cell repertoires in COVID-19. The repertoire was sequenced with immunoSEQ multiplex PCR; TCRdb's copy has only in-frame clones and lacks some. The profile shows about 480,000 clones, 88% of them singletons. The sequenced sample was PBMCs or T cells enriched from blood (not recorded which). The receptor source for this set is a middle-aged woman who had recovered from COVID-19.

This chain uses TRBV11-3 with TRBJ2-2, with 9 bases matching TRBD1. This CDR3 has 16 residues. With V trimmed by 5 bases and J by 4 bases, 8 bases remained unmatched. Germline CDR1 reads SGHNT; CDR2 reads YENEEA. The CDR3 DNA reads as TGTGCCAGCAGCCCCCGGACAGGGGACCTCACCGGGGAGCTGTTTTTT. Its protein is CASSPRTGDLTGELFF.

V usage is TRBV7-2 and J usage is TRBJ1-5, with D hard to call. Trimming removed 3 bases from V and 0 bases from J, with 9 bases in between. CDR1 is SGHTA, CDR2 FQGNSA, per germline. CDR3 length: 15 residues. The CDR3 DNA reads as TGTGCCAGCAGCTTCAGACATCATAGCAATCAGCCCCAGCATTTT. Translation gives CASSFRHHSNQPQHF. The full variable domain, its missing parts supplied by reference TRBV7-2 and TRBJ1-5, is GAGVSQSPSNKVTEKGKDVELRCDPISGHTALYWYRQSLGQGLEFLIYFQGNSAPDKSGLPSDRFSAERTGGSVSTLTIQRTQQEDSAVYLCASSFRHHSNQPQHFGDGTRLSIL.

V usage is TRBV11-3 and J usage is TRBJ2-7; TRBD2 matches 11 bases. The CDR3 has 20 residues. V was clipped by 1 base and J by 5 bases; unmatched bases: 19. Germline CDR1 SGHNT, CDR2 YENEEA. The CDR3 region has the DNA TGTGCCAGCAGCTTAGTAAAATGGGGGACTAGCGGAGCCCGGAGTGACGAGCAGTACTTC. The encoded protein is CASSLVKWGTSGARSDEQYF.

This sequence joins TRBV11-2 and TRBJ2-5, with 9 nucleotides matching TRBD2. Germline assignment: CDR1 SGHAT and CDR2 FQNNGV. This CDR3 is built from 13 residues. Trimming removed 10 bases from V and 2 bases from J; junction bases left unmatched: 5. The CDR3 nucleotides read TGTGCCACTAGCGGGATTCCACAAGAGACCCAGTACTTC. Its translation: CATSGIPQETQYF.

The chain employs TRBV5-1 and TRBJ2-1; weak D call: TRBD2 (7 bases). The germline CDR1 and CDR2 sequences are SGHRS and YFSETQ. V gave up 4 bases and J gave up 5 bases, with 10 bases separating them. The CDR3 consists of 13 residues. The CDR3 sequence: CASSGGGHNEQFF. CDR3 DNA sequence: TGCGCCAGCAGCGGCGGGGGCCACAATGAGCAGTTCTTC.

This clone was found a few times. The CDR3 sequence: CSVDRGRGNTIYF. CDR3 coding DNA: TGCAGCGTTGATAGGGGTCGTGGAAACACCATATATTTT. The chain joins TRBV29-1 to TRBJ1-3; possibly TRBD1 for D (5 bases). CDR1 is SQVTM, CDR2 ANQGSEA, per germline. Deletions cut 3 bases from V and 3 bases from J, with 9 bases between. The CDR3 loop spans 13 amino acids.

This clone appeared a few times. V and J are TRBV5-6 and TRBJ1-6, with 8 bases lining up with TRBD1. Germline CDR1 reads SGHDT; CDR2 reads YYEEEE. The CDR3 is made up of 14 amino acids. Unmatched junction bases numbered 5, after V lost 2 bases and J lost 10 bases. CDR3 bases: TGTGCCAGCAGCTTCGGACAGGGTTCATCACCCCTCCACTTT. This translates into CASSFGQGSSPLHF.

The CDR3 bases are TGTGCCAGCAGCCAGCGGGCCTTTAATTCACCCCTCCACTTT. Translating gives CASSQRAFNSPLHF. The chain joins TRBV7-2 to TRBJ1-6; no definite D call. Germline values: CDR1 SGHTA, CDR2 FQGNSA. Trimming took off 5 bases at V and 6 bases at J, with 11 bases between the two ends. The CDR3 consists of 14 residues. Combining the CDR3 with reference TRBV7-2 and TRBJ1-6 gives the whole variable domain GAGVSQSPSNKVTEKGKDVELRCDPISGHTALYWYRQSLGQGLEFLIYFQGNSAPDKSGLPSDRFSAERTGGSVSTLTIQRTQQEDSAVYLCASSQRAFNSPLHFGNGTRLTVT.

CDR3 amino acids: CASSPDRRFSYEQYF. CDR3 bases: TGTGCCAGTAGTCCGGACAGGCGCTTCTCCTACGAGCAGTACTTC. The rearrangement uses TRBV19 and TRBJ2-7, with 7 bases matching TRBD1. V shed 5 bases and J 0 bases; nucleotides not matched to a gene: 7. This CDR3 has 15 residues. Germline CDR1 is LNHDA and CDR2 is SQIVND (reference sequence).

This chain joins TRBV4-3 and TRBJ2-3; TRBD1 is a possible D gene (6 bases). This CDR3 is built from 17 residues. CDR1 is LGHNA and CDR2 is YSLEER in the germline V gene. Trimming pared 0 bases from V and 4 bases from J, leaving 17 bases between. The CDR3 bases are TGCGCCAGCAGCCAAGATTTGCAGGGGTTCAAGGCAGATACGCAGTATTTT. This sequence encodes CASSQDLQGFKADTQYF.

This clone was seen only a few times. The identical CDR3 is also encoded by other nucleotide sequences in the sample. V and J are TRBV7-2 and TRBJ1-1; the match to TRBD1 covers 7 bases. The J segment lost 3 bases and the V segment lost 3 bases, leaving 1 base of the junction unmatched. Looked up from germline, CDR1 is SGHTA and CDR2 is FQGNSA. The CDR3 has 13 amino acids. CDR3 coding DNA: TGTGCCAGCAGCTTGACAGGGTACACTGAAGCTTTCTTT. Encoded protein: CASSLTGYTEAFF.

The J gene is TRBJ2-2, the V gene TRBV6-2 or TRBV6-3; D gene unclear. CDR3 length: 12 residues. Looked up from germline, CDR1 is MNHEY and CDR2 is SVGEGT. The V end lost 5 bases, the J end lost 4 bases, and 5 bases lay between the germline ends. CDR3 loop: CASSHPTGELFF. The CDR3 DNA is TGTGCCAGCAGTCATCCCACCGGGGAGCTGTTTTTT.

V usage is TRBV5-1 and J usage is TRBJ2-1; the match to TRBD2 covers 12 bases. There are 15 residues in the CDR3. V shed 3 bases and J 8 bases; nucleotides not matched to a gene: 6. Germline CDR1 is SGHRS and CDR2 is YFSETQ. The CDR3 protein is CASSYRLAGAYEQFF. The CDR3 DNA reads TGCGCCAGCAGCTACCGACTAGCGGGAGCTTATGAGCAGTTCTTC.

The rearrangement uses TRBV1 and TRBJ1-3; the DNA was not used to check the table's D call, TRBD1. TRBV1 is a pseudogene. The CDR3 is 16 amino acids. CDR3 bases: TGCACCAGCAGCCCCCTGACAGGGCAGAATGGAAACACCATATATTTT. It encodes CTSSPLTGQNGNTIYF.